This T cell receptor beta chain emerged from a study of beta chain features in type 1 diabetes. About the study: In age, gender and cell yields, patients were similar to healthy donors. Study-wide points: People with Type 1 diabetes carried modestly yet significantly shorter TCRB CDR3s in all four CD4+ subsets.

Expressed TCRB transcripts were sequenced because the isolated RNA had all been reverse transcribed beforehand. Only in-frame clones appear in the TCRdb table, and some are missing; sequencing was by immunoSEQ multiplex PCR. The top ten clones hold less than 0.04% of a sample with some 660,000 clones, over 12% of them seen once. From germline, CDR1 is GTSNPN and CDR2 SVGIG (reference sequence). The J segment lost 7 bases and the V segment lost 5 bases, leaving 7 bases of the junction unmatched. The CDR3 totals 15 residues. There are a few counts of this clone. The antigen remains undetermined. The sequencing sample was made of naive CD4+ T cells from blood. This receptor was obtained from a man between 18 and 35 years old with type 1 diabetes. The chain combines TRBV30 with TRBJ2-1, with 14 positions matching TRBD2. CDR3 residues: CAWRKGLAGDNEQFF. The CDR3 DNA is TGTGCCTGGCGTAAGGGACTAGCGGGGGATAATGAGCAGTTCTTC.